A selection of T cell receptor beta chains follows, all from one sample in a study of cytomegalovirus exposure and HLA in healthy donors. Generated by immunoSEQ multiplex PCR, the TCRdb table keeps only in-frame clones and is missing some. This sample has approximately 120,000 clones, with about 89% found just once. The sample taken for sequencing was PBMCs. These receptors were collected from a woman younger than 35 in good health and CMV-seronegative. Both conserved end residues are part of each CDR3. Fields, in order: J gene, V gene, D gene, clone size, CDR3 protein, CDR3 DNA. A D gene is named only where the DNA matches it firmly. Rows give clone size only sometimes, using once, few, many, or a class for an expanded clone.

>TRBJ1-2|TRBV9|TRBD1|few
CASSPGTGKHTF
TGTGCCAGCAGCCCAGGGACAGGGAAACACACCTTC
>TRBJ1-2|TRBV29-1|-|once
CSVAGGRYGYTF
TGCAGCGTAGCCGGGGGGAGGTATGGCTACACCTTC
>TRBJ2-7|TRBV19|-|-
CASSASRSSYEQYF
TGTGCCAGTAGTGCCAGCCGGAGCTCCTACGAGCAGTACTTC
>TRBJ2-1|TRBV7-2|-|-
CASRVAEYYNEQFF
TGTGCCAGCCGGGTAGCGGAGTACTACAATGAGCAGTTCTTC
>TRBJ2-3|TRBV5-5|TRBD2|-
CASSRIAGGSTDTQYF
TGTGCCAGCAGCCGAATAGCGGGAGGCAGCACAGATACGCAGTATTTT
>TRBJ2-5|TRBV5-6|-|-
CASSSLWYAPTLPKETQYF
TGTGCCAGCAGCTCGCTTTGGTACGCCCCAACGCTCCCTAAAGAGACCCAGTACTTC
>TRBJ2-7|TRBV6-1|TRBD1|-
CASSEDEGTGPYEQYF
TGTGCCAGCAGTGAAGATGAGGGGACAGGGCCCTACGAGCAGTACTTC
>TRBJ1-3|TRBV9|-|-
CASSVGQSSGNTIYF
TGTGCCAGCAGCGTAGGACAGAGCTCTGGAAACACCATATATTTT
>TRBJ1-3|TRBV7-9|TRBD1|-
CASSFTPGQGTSGNTIYF
TGTGCCAGCAGCTTTACTCCGGGACAGGGGACGTCTGGAAACACCATATATTTT
>TRBJ2-1|TRBV19|TRBD2|once
CATAPGTSGYNEQFF
TGTGCCACCGCACCCGGGACTAGCGGATACAATGAGCAGTTCTTC
>TRBJ2-1|TRBV2|TRBD2|once
CASISGTRAGEQFF
TGTGCCAGCATCTCGGGGACTAGGGCGGGTGAGCAGTTCTTC
>TRBJ2-1|TRBV7-9|-|-
CASSLHGLYNEQFF
TGTGCCAGCAGCCTTCATGGACTGTACAATGAGCAGTTCTTC
>TRBJ2-7|TRBV2|TRBD2|few
CASSPDSGGAYEQYF
TGTGCCAGCAGCCCCGATAGCGGGGGAGCCTACGAGCAGTACTTC
>TRBJ2-7|TRBV4-1|-|-
CASSQESLASSYEQYF
TGCGCCAGCAGCCAAGAAAGTCTAGCTTCATCCTACGAGCAGTACTTC
>TRBJ2-7|TRBV7-9|-|-
CASSFLGGPVDEQYF
TGTGCCAGCAGCTTCCTTGGAGGGCCGGTTGACGAGCAGTACTTC
>TRBJ2-1|TRBV19|TRBD2|-
CASSLLAGRYNEQFF
TGTGCCAGTAGTCTACTAGCGGGACGATACAATGAGCAGTTCTTC
>TRBJ2-1|TRBV7-9|TRBD2|-
CASSPHPGTSVDEQFF
TGTGCCAGCAGCCCACATCCGGGGACTAGCGTCGATGAGCAGTTCTTC
>TRBJ1-2|TRBV10-2|-|once
CASSEIGELKGGYTF
TGCGCCAGCAGTGAGATCGGGGAATTGAAGGGTGGCTACACCTTC
>TRBJ2-7|TRBV5-1|TRBD1|-
CASSLEPGQGYEQYF
TGCGCCAGCAGCTTGGAACCGGGACAGGGCTACGAGCAGTACTTC
>TRBJ2-1|TRBV5-5|TRBD2|once
CASSLVASGGTDEQFF
TGTGCCAGCAGCTTGGTAGCTAGCGGGGGGACGGATGAGCAGTTCTTC
>TRBJ2-7|TRBV7-2|TRBD2|once
CASSLTSGRTYEQYF
TGTGCCAGCAGCTTAACTAGCGGGAGGACGTACGAGCAGTACTTC
>TRBJ1-1|TRBV15|TRBD1|-
CATRATGGDVRGTEAFF
TGTGCCACCAGGGCGACAGGGGGTGACGTCAGAGGCACTGAAGCTTTCTTT
>TRBJ2-5|TRBV28|TRBD1|-
CASSRGQEETQYF
TGTGCCAGCAGCCGCGGACAGGAAGAGACCCAGTACTTC
>TRBJ2-3|TRBV4-2|-|-
CASSPSLGGGTDTQYF
TGTGCCAGCAGCCCCTCTCTTGGGGGAGGAACGGATACGCAGTATTTT
>TRBJ2-2|TRBV11-2|-|-
CASSLFTSGGELFF
TGTGCCAGCAGCTTATTTACTTCGGGCGGGGAGCTGTTTTTT
>TRBJ2-3|TRBV9|TRBD2|few
CASSPPRGSTDTQYF
TGTGCCAGCAGCCCTCCGCGGGGGAGCACAGATACGCAGTATTTT
>TRBJ2-3|TRBV6-4|TRBD2|-
CASSGVAGADTQYF
TGTGCCAGCAGTGGGGTAGCGGGAGCAGATACGCAGTATTTT
>TRBJ2-5|TRBV5-1|-|-
CASSLRAGRQETQYF
TGCGCCAGCAGCTTGAGGGCAGGGAGGCAAGAGACCCAGTACTTC
>TRBJ2-7|TRBV11-3|-|-
CASSPIKSYEQYF
TGTGCCAGCAGCCCCATCAAATCCTACGAGCAGTACTTC
>TRBJ2-3|TRBV5-1|TRBD1|-
CASSLGPRAGGTDTQYF
TGCGCCAGCAGCTTGGGTCCCCGGGCAGGGGGTACAGATACGCAGTATTTT
>TRBJ1-3|TRBV9|-|-
CASSVEVSSGNTIYF
TGTGCCAGCAGCGTAGAAGTGAGCTCTGGAAACACCATATATTTT
>TRBJ2-5|TRBV25-1|-|-
CASSAGQKETQYF
TGTGCCAGCAGTGCCGGACAGAAAGAGACCCAGTACTTC
>TRBJ1-1|TRBV25-1|TRBD1|-
CASSPGQGFQSFPEAFF
TGTGCCAGCAGTCCGGGACAGGGTTTTCAGTCCTTCCCTGAAGCTTTCTTT